One and the same sample provided the 30 T cell receptor beta chains below, sequenced in a study of blood T cell repertoires in COVID-19. The assay was immunoSEQ multiplex PCR, and TCRdb's table has in-frame clones only and misses some. The repertoire holds 190,000 or so clones, with approximately 85% as singletons. The source material was peripheral blood. The receptors here all came from a woman aged 80 or over with acute or convalescent COVID-19.

The V call is TRBV15, the J call TRBJ1-6; perhaps TRBD1 as D (6 bases). V lost 0 bases to trimming and J lost 8 bases, with 8 bases between them. The CDR3 is made up of 14 amino acids. The V gene's germline CDR1 is LNHNV and CDR2 YYDKDF (reference sequence). CDR3 bases: TGTGCCACCAGCAGAGATAGGACAGATTCACCCCTCCACTTT. This encodes CATSRDRTDSPLHF.

The V and J genes are TRBV5-4 and TRBJ1-2; D uncertain. Germline V gives CDR1 SGHNT, CDR2 YYREEE (reference sequence). V shed 0 bases and J shed 6 bases, with 9 bases lying between them. CDR3 length: 13 amino acids. The CDR3 DNA follows: TGTGCCAGCAGCTTGGTGGAGGTGAATGGCTACACCTTC. This codes for CASSLVEVNGYTF. Full variable domain (missing parts from reference TRBV5-4 and TRBJ1-2): ETGVTQSPTHLIKTRGQQVTLRCSSQSGHNTVSWYQQALGQGPQFIFQYYREEENGRGNFPPRFSGLQFPNYSSELNVNALELDDSALYLCASSLVEVNGYTFGSGTRLTVV.

This clone was seen only a few times. The rearrangement uses TRBV15 and TRBJ1-2; 7 bases agree with TRBD1. The CDR3 loop spans 13 amino acids. Trimming cost V 4 bases and J 4 bases; bases outside gene matches: 3. CDR1 and CDR2 (germline): LNHNV, YYDKDF (reference sequence). As DNA, the CDR3 is TGTGCCACCAGCACGGGACAGAGCTATGGCTACACCTTC. Translation gives CATSTGQSYGYTF.

This clone has just one count. V is TRBV2 and J is TRBJ2-3, with D possibly being TRBD1 (6 bases). This CDR3 region has 15 residues. V shed 1 base and J shed 3 bases, with 11 bases lying between them. Germline V gene sequence: CDR1 SNHLY, CDR2 FYNNEI. The CDR3 region is CASSEVGQRTDTQYF. CDR3 nucleotides: TGTGCCAGCAGTGAAGTTGGACAGAGAACAGATACGCAGTATTTT.

Only one count was recorded for this clone. V usage is TRBV4-2 and J usage is TRBJ1-1; D remains unclear. Germline V gene lookup returns CDR1 LGHNA and CDR2 YNFKEQ. The CDR3 loop spans 14 amino acids. The V end lost 2 bases, the J end lost 3 bases, and 10 bases lay between the germline ends. CDR3 loop: CASSQQERDTEAFF. CDR3 in DNA: TGTGCCAGCAGCCAACAGGAGAGGGACACTGAAGCTTTCTTT.

This clone was observed a single time. The genes are TRBV5-1 and TRBJ2-1; TRBD2 aligns across 11 bases. J gave up 3 bases and V 6 bases, and 5 bases lay outside the gene matches. In germline, CDR1 is SGHRS, CDR2 YFSETQ. The CDR3 is made up of 15 amino acids. CDR3: CASNLAGGNYNEQFF. CDR3 DNA sequence: TGCGCCAGCAACTTAGCGGGAGGGAACTACAATGAGCAGTTCTTC.

This chain connects TRBV9 to TRBJ2-2, with 7 bases aligning to TRBD2. The CDR3 loop spans 16 amino acids. Trimming took 4 bases from V and 0 from J; bases not matched to a gene: 6. From germline, CDR1 is SGDLS and CDR2 YYNGEE. The CDR3, as DNA: TGTGCCAGCAGCCCATCGACTAGCTCGAACACCGGGGAGCTGTTTTTT. The encoded protein is CASSPSTSSNTGELFF.

The sample holds one count of this clone. The chain employs TRBV6-1 and TRBJ1-2, with 8 bases fitting TRBD1. The CDR3 is 15 residues long. Germline-derived CDR1 and CDR2 are MNHNS and SASEGT. V lost 2 bases and J lost 2; bases outside the gene matches: 4. The CDR3 DNA reads TGTGCCAGCAGTGAACCGCGACAGGGGAACTATGGCTACACCTTC. Translation: CASSEPRQGNYGYTF.

The chain combines TRBV5-4 with TRBJ2-3, with 7 bases fitting TRBD2. This CDR3 spans 17 amino acids. Per the germline V gene, CDR1 is SGHNT and CDR2 is YYREEE (reference sequence). J was trimmed by 4 bases and V by 5 bases; bases with no gene match: 16. In DNA form, the CDR3 reads TGTGCCAGCAGTCACTCCTGGGGTGCGGGGGATGCAGATACGCAGTATTTT. It yields the protein CASSHSWGAGDADTQYF.

The CDR3: CASSFTRDRGEQYF. In nucleotides, the CDR3 is TGTGCCAGTAGTTTTACCCGGGACAGGGGCGAGCAGTACTTC. The chain uses TRBV19 and TRBJ2-7; 10 bases match TRBD1. Trimming cost V 5 bases and J 6 bases; bases outside gene matches: 7. CDR3 length: 14 residues. Per germline, CDR1 LNHDA and CDR2 SQIVND (reference sequence).

The CDR3 sequence: CASSPSRTGGERISGANVLTF. Written as DNA, the CDR3 is TGTGCCAGCAGCCCATCGAGGACAGGGGGGGAACGAATCTCTGGGGCCAACGTCCTGACTTTC. This chain connects TRBV3-1 (or the pseudogene TRBV3-2) to TRBJ2-6; the match to TRBD1 covers 10 bases. CDR3 length equals 21 residues. Germline CDR1 and CDR2: LGHDT and YNNKEL (reference sequence). With V trimmed by 4 bases and J by 0 bases, 15 bases remained unmatched.

In this sample, this clone turned up a few times. The J gene is TRBJ1-1, the V gene TRBV7-8, with D unresolved. V lost 1 base and J 3 bases, leaving 3 bases between the germline ends. Germline CDR1 reads SGHVS; CDR2 reads FQNEAQ. The CDR3 is made up of 12 amino acids. As DNA, the CDR3 is TGTGCCAGCAGCTTAGACTACACTGAAGCTTTCTTT. It encodes CASSLDYTEAFF.

Comments on this clone: One end of the junction does not line up with germline, which may come from a read error. This chain uses TRBV4-3 with TRBJ1-5, with D perhaps matching TRBD1 (6 bases). This CDR3 region has 15 residues. The V gene's germline CDR1 is LGHNA and CDR2 YSLEER. The CDR3 sequence: CASSKDYRDRLPQHF. In DNA form, the CDR3 reads TGCGCCAGCAGCAAAGATTACAGGGACCGTCTTCCCCAGCATTTT.

Concerning this clone: Its ends do not fully match the called genes, so a read error is possible. The chain joins TRBV6-1 to TRBJ1-5, with TRBD1 identical over 7 bases. The CDR3 totals 18 residues. CDR1 and CDR2 (germline): MNHNS, SASEGT. DNA of the CDR3: TGTGCCAGCAGGGAAGGGGGCTTGGGCATTAATAGCAATCAGCCCCAGCATTTT. Translated, it gives CASREGGLGINSNQPQHF.

This clone was counted once. This rearrangement joins TRBV18 to TRBJ2-1, with D perhaps matching TRBD2 (5 bases). The V gene's germline CDR1 is KGHSH and CDR2 LQKENI. Trimming took 5 bases from V and 5 from J, leaving 13 bases between them. The CDR3 totals 14 residues. The CDR3 sequence is CASSYTGSDNEQFF. The CDR3 coding sequence is TGTGCCAGCTCATATACGGGGTCCGACAATGAGCAGTTCTTC.

The chain joins TRBV4-1 to TRBJ2-5; possibly TRBD2 for D (6 bases). CDR1 and CDR2 (germline): MGHRA, YSYEKL. V lost 6 bases and J lost 2, with 19 bases in between. This CDR3 is 16 amino acids long. CDR3 protein: CASRKSSGNLQETQYF. The DNA of the CDR3 is TGCGCCAGCAGGAAGAGTAGCGGAAACCTACAAGAGACCCAGTACTTC.

The J gene is TRBJ2-2, the V gene TRBV29-1; a weak D match, TRBD1 (5 bases). Trimming stripped 4 bases from V and 5 bases from J, with 11 bases between. The CDR3 runs 13 residues. Germline-derived CDR1 and CDR2 are SQVTM and ANQGSEA. The CDR3 loop is CSVGLTVTGELFF. DNA of the CDR3: TGCAGCGTTGGTCTGACAGTGACCGGGGAGCTGTTTTTT.

The V gene is TRBV3-1 (or the pseudogene TRBV3-2), the J gene TRBJ1-1, with TRBD1 matching over 7 bases. The CDR3 loop spans 14 amino acids. The germline gives CDR1 LGHDT, CDR2 YNNKEL (reference sequence). With V trimmed by 10 bases and J by 7 bases, 15 bases remained unmatched. Written as DNA, the CDR3 is TGTGCCAACCCTCAAAACAGGGGCTGGCTTGAAGCTTTCTTT. Translation gives CANPQNRGWLEAFF.

The genes are TRBV19 and TRBJ2-6; weak D call: TRBD1 (6 bases). The germline gives CDR1 LNHDA, CDR2 SQIVND (reference sequence). Trimming stripped 5 bases from V and 1 base from J, with 12 bases between. The CDR3 length is 16 residues. The CDR3 spells CASSPNTGSGANVLTF. For the CDR3, the DNA is TGTGCCAGTAGTCCCAATACAGGGTCTGGGGCCAACGTCCTGACTTTC. Combining the CDR3 with reference TRBV19 and TRBJ2-6 gives the whole variable domain DGGITQSPKYLFRKEGQNVTLSCEQNLNHDAMYWYRQDPGQGLRLIYYSQIVNDFQKGDIAEGYSVSREKKESFPLTVTSAQKNPTAFYLCASSPNTGSGANVLTFGAGSRLTVL.

The chain carries TRBV6-5 and TRBJ1-2, with 9 positions matching TRBD1. This CDR3 has 15 residues. Losses at the gene ends were 5 bases for V and 4 bases for J; bases not matched to a gene: 8. Germline assignment: CDR1 MNHEY and CDR2 SVGAGI. CDR3 protein: CASSPQGARGYGYTF. The CDR3 DNA reads TGTGCCAGCAGTCCACAGGGGGCGCGGGGCTATGGCTACACCTTC.

The gene calls are TRBV19 and TRBJ1-1; D is perhaps TRBD1 (6 bases). The V gene lost 5 bases and the J gene lost 1 base, with 8 bases spanning the gap. The CDR3 spans 13 residues. In germline, CDR1 is LNHDA, CDR2 SQIVND (reference sequence). CDR3 residues: CASSLQGNTEAFF. The CDR3 coding sequence is TGTGCCAGTAGTCTACAGGGGAACACTGAAGCTTTCTTT.

The chain recombines TRBV4-3 with TRBJ1-1, with TRBD1 as a possible D gene (5 bases). Germline V gives CDR1 LGHNA, CDR2 YSLEER. The CDR3 totals 15 residues. V gave up 3 bases and J gave up 4 bases, with 15 bases separating them. The CDR3 DNA sequence: TGCGCCAGCAGCCAGGCCACAGGCCCGGCCACTGAAGCTTTCTTT. This encodes CASSQATGPATEAFF.

The chain has TRBV6-5 and TRBJ2-3, with D unclear. Germline V CDR1 and CDR2: MNHEY, SVGAGI. CDR3 size: 13 residues. V gave up 6 bases and J gave up 1 base, with 8 bases separating them. This CDR3 is CASSPPGTDTQYF. The CDR3, as DNA: TGTGCCAGCAGCCCCCCGGGCACAGATACGCAGTATTTT.

The chain joins TRBV5-1 to TRBJ1-1; weak D call: TRBD1 (5 bases). The germline CDR1 and CDR2 sequences are SGHRS and YFSETQ. Trimming cost V 7 bases and J 1 base, with 17 bases left between them. This CDR3 contains 15 residues. CDR3 region: CASLAQEGTNTEAFF. DNA of the CDR3: TGCGCCAGCCTCGCACAGGAGGGGACGAACACTGAAGCTTTCTTT.

This clone has a single count. The chain has TRBV7-2 and TRBJ2-3, with TRBD2 matching over 9 bases. After removal of 0 bases from V and 2 bases from J, the junction contained 3 bases not matched to a gene. The CDR3 has 16 amino acids. CDR1 and CDR2 from the germline V gene are SGHTA and FQGNSA. Here the CDR3 DNA reads TGTGCCAGCAGCTTAGCGGCGGGAGGGGCCACAGATACGCAGTATTTT. Translating gives CASSLAAGGATDTQYF.

This chain uses TRBV19 with TRBJ2-5, with 8 bases identical to TRBD2. Germline lookup yields CDR1 LNHDA and CDR2 SQIVND (reference sequence). With 1 base clipped from V and 1 base from J, the junction kept 2 bases outside the gene matches. The CDR3 sequence is 15 residues long. The DNA for the CDR3 is TGTGCCAGTAGTATAGCGCGGGGGGCCCAAGAGACCCAGTACTTC. Translating gives CASSIARGAQETQYF.

The chain joins TRBV9 to TRBJ1-1; D call uncertain. Germline values: CDR1 SGDLS, CDR2 YYNGEE. V was shortened by 4 bases and J by 0 bases, with 19 bases between the two germline ends. The CDR3 runs to 17 residues. CDR3 sequence reads: CASSPRRVVTLNTEAFF. CDR3 nucleotide sequence: TGTGCCAGCAGCCCGAGGCGAGTGGTTACACTGAACACTGAAGCTTTCTTT.

This chain joins TRBV9 and TRBJ2-2; D might be TRBD1 (5 bases). The CDR3 totals 15 residues. Germline V gene lookup returns CDR1 SGDLS and CDR2 YYNGEE. Trimming stripped 4 bases from V and 3 bases from J, with 13 bases between. The CDR3 reads CASSPGRAYTGELFF. CDR3 DNA sequence: TGTGCCAGCAGCCCGGGCAGGGCCTACACCGGGGAGCTGTTTTTT.

The chain employs TRBV27 and TRBJ2-3; a weak D match, TRBD1 (5 bases). Germline V gene lookup returns CDR1 MNHEY and CDR2 SMNVEV (reference sequence). Trimming left V 2 bases short and J 2 bases short, with 14 bases between. The CDR3 contains 16 residues. CDR3 sequence (DNA): TGTGCCAGCAGTTTAAGTCGGGCAGGGCCCACAGATACGCAGTATTTT. Its protein is CASSLSRAGPTDTQYF.

The rearrangement uses TRBV19 and TRBJ1-5; D is unclear. The CDR3 sequence is 15 residues long. Trimming cost V 4 bases and J 2 bases, with 12 bases left between them. The germline V gene has CDR1 LNHDA and CDR2 SQIVND (reference sequence). The CDR3 DNA follows: TGTGCCAGTAGTACCCTCGGGGTCGGCAATCAGCCCCAGCATTTT. The encoded protein is CASSTLGVGNQPQHF.